This T cell receptor beta chain was identified in a study of a mutant IDH1 vaccine in newly diagnosed glioma. Study information: Earlier care involved radiotherapy, temozolomide, or both, and the majority received both.

Findings and limits, study-wide: Immune responses induced by the vaccine were seen in 93.3% of patients, spanning multiple MHC alleles.

Sequencing used immunoSEQ multiplex PCR; TCRdb keeps in-frame clones, though not all of them. Seen here are tens of thousands of clones, around 80% observed once, and the top ten hold roughly 8.6%. Sample time point: baseline, week 1 (first vaccination visit). Treatment reported: pre-vaccination baseline after standard-of-care therapy. In the case of this clone: The antigen remains unidentified.

The V gene end was trimmed by 5 bases and the J gene end by 0 bases; junction bases not matched to a gene: 5. CDR3 size: 16 residues. From germline, CDR1 is SGHTA and CDR2 FQGNSA. The sequence derives from a man aged 50 to 60 with glioma. Some clones in this sample may be carry-over from other donors' samples. The starting material was peripheral blood mononuclear cells (PBMCs), obtained from a glioma patient treated with radiotherapy, temozolomide or both. The gene calls are TRBV7-2 and TRBJ2-1; 9 bases fit TRBD2. DNA for the CDR3: TGTGCCAGCAGCGGAGCGGGGGGAAGCTCCTACAATGAGCAGTTCTTC. It yields the protein CASSGAGGSSYNEQFF.